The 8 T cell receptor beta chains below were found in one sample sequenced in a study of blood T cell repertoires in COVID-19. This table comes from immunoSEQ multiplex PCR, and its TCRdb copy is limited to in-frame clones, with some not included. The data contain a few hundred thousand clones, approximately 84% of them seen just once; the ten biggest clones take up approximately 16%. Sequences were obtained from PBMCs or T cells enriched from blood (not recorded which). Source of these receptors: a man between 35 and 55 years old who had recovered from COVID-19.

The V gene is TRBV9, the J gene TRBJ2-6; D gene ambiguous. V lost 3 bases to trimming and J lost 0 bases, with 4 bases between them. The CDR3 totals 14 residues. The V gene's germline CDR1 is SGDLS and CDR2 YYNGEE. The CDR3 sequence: CASSGSSGANVLTF. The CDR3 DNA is TGTGCCAGCAGCGGGAGCTCTGGGGCCAACGTCCTGACTTTC.

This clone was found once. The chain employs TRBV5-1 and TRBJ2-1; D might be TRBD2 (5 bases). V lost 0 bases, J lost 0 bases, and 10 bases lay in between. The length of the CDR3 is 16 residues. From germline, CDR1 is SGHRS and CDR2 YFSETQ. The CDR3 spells CASSLAGMSSYNEQFF. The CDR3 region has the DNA TGCGCCAGCAGCTTGGCCGGGATGAGCTCCTACAATGAGCAGTTCTTC.

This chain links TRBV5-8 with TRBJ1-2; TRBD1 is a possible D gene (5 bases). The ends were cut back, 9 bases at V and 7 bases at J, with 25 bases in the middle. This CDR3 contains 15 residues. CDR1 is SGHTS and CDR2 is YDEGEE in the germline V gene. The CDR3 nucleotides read TGTGCCACCCGGCCAGCGGGGCAGGGAATTCGTGGCTACACCTTC. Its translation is CATRPAGQGIRGYTF.

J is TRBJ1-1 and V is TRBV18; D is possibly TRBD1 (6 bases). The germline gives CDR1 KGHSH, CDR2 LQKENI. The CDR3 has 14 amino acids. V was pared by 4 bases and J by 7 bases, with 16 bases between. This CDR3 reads CASSLEQGWGEAFF. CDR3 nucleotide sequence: TGTGCCAGCTCACTCGAACAGGGCTGGGGTGAAGCTTTCTTT.

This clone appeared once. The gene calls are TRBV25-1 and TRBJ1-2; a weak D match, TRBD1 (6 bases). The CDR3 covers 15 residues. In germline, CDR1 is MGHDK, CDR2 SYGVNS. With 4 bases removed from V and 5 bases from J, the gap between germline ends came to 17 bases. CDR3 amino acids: CASSGFRGWEYGYTF. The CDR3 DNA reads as TGTGCCAGCAGTGGATTCAGGGGTTGGGAATATGGCTACACCTTC.

The CDR3: CASSQLGTGRTNYGYTF. CDR3 bases: TGCGCCAGCAGCCAACTCGGGACAGGGAGAACTAACTATGGCTACACCTTC. The rearrangement links TRBV4-1 to TRBJ1-2, with TRBD1 matching over 9 bases. Germline values: CDR1 MGHRA, CDR2 YSYEKL. V was clipped by 2 bases and J by 0 bases; unmatched bases: 7. The CDR3 is 17 residues long.

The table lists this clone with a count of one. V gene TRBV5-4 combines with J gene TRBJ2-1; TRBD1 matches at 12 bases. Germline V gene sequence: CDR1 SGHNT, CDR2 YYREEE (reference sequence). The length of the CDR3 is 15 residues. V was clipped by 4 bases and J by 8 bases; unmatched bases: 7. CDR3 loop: CASSQGTGGWDEQFF. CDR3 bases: TGTGCCAGCAGCCAAGGGACAGGGGGCTGGGATGAGCAGTTCTTC.

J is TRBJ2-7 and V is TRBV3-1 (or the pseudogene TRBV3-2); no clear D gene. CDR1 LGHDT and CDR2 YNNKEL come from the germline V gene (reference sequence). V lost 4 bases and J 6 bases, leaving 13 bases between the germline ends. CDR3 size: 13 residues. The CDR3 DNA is TGTGCCAGCAGCCTTGCCGGAGAAGGCGAGCAGTACTTC. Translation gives CASSLAGEGEQYF.